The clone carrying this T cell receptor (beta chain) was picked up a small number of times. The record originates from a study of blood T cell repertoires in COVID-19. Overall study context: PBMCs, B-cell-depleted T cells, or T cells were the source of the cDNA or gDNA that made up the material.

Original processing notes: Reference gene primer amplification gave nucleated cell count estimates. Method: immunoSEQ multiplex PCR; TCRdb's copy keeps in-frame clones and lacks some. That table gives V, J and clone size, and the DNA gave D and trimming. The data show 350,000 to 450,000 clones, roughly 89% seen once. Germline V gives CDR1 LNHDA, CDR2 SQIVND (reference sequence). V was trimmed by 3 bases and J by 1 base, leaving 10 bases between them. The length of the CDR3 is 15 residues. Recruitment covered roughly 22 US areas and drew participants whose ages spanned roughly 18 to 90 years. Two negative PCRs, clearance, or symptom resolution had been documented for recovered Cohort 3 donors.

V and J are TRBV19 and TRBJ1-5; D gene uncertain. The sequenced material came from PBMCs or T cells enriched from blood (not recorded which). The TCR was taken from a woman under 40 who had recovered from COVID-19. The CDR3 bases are TGTGCCAGTAGTATTTTTGACGGGAGCAATCAGCCCCAGCATTTT. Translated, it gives CASSIFDGSNQPQHF. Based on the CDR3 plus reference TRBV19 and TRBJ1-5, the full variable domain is DGGITQSPKYLFRKEGQNVTLSCEQNLNHDAMYWYRQDPGQGLRLIYYSQIVNDFQKGDIAEGYSVSREKKESFPLTVTSAQKNPTAFYLCASSIFDGSNQPQHFGDGTRLSIL.